The 20 T cell receptor beta chains in this list originate from one sample, sequenced in a study of a mutant IDH1 vaccine in newly diagnosed glioma. Time point of the sample: week 23, last vaccination. The investigators gave 300 ug of mutant IDH1 20-mer peptide in each vaccine dose, together with topical imiquimod. These receptors have no known antigen. Profiled with immunoSEQ multiplex PCR; TCRdb holds only in-frame clones, not every one. The sample includes around 41,000 clones, 78% of them seen just once. The sequences come from PBMCs, collected from a glioma patient whose treatment included an IDH1 peptide vaccine. The source is a woman aged 40-49 years with glioma. Some clones in this sample may be carry-over from other donors' samples.

The CDR3 region is CASTYGGVSHGYTF. The CDR3 bases are TGCGCCAGCACCTACGGGGGGGTTTCGCATGGCTACACCTTC. The chain combines TRBV5-1 with TRBJ1-2, with a tentative D call TRBD1 (5 bases). V lost 6 bases and J lost 6, with 18 bases in between. In germline, CDR1 is SGHRS, CDR2 YFSETQ. The CDR3 is made up of 14 amino acids.

Only one count was recorded for this clone. The chain has TRBV19 and TRBJ2-4; 11 nucleotides align to TRBD2. Germline loops: CDR1 LNHDA, CDR2 SQIVND (reference sequence). The CDR3 contains 20 residues. V lost 5 bases to trimming and J lost 0 bases; unmatched junction nucleotides: 15. CDR3 sequence: CASSDVAGGAGPIAKNIQYF. The CDR3 coding sequence is TGTGCCAGTAGTGACGTAGCGGGAGGGGCCGGCCCCATAGCCAAAAACATTCAGTACTTC.

This clone was detected only once. A read error may account for a junction end that differs from germline. The chain is built from TRBV2 and TRBJ1-1; 9 bases line up with TRBD1. Germline V lookup: CDR1 SNHLY, CDR2 FYNNEI. The CDR3 contains 15 residues. The CDR3 protein is CASSLEGTGNAEAFF. The CDR3, as DNA: TGTGCCAGCAGTCTTGAGGGGACAGGGAACGCTGAAGCTTTCTTT.

J is TRBJ1-5 and V is TRBV7-3, with D maybe TRBD1 (6 bases). CDR1 is SGHTA, CDR2 FQGTGA, per germline. The CDR3 extends over 15 amino acids. V shed 5 bases and J shed 4 bases, with 15 bases lying between them. The CDR3: CASSQFGQPNQPQHF. The CDR3 DNA reads as TGTGCCAGCAGCCAATTCGGACAGCCGAATCAGCCCCAGCATTTT.

V is TRBV27 and J is TRBJ1-6, with D unresolved. CDR3 size: 17 residues. Trimming pared 1 base from V and 6 bases from J, leaving 16 bases between. Germline CDR1 MNHEY, CDR2 SMNVEV (reference sequence). The CDR3, as DNA: TGTGCCAGCAGTTTATTAAATAGGACCCCCTCTAATTCACCCCTCCACTTT. This translates into CASSLLNRTPSNSPLHF.

This chain's CDR3 is CSVEVTGRGDIQYF. The CDR3 DNA is TGCAGCGTTGAAGTGACGGGACGGGGCGACATTCAGTACTTC. The chain employs TRBV29-1 and TRBJ2-4; perhaps D is TRBD1 or TRBD2 (5 bases each). CDR1 SQVTM and CDR2 ANQGSEA come from the germline V gene. CDR3 length: 14 residues. Trimming pared 1 base from V and 8 bases from J, leaving 15 bases between.

The chain combines TRBV7-3 with TRBJ2-3; 9 bases match TRBD2. Trimming removed 6 bases from V and 10 bases from J; junction bases left unmatched: 8. The CDR3 totals 13 residues. Germline-derived CDR1 and CDR2 are SGHTA and FQGTGA. The CDR3 spells CASSRSGGPSQYF. CDR3 DNA sequence: TGTGCCAGCAGTCGCAGCGGGGGGCCGTCGCAGTATTTT.

The gene calls are TRBV4-1 and TRBJ2-1; 9 bases are shared with TRBD2. This CDR3 region has 16 residues. Germline V gene data show CDR1 as MGHRA and CDR2 as YSYEKL. V shed 1 base and J 1 base; nucleotides not matched to a gene: 2. The CDR3 is CASSQVTSGSYNEQFF. The CDR3 bases are TGCGCCAGCAGCCAAGTCACTAGCGGGTCCTACAATGAGCAGTTCTTC.

The chain is built from TRBV6-4 and TRBJ2-2, with D hard to call. Germline V gene lookup returns CDR1 MRHNA and CDR2 SNTAGT. This CDR3 spans 13 amino acids. Trimming removed 4 bases from V and 1 base from J, with 4 bases in between. The CDR3 sequence: CASSAGNTGELFF. The CDR3 DNA reads TGTGCCAGCAGTGCGGGGAACACCGGGGAGCTGTTTTTT.

The genes are TRBV5-5 and TRBJ1-1; D is possibly TRBD1 (5 bases). V was trimmed by 0 bases and J by 4 bases, leaving 22 bases between them. The germline V gene has CDR1 SGHKS and CDR2 YYEKEE (reference sequence). The CDR3 consists of 18 residues. The CDR3 loop reads CASSLAAGIRNGGTEAFF. The CDR3 DNA reads as TGTGCCAGCAGCTTGGCGGCCGGGATTCGTAATGGGGGCACTGAAGCTTTCTTT.

The V and J genes are TRBV19 and TRBJ2-5, with D unclear. V lost 4 bases and J lost 0, with 6 bases in between. The CDR3 length is 13 residues. Per germline, CDR1 LNHDA and CDR2 SQIVND (reference sequence). The CDR3 loop is CASSTANQETQYF. The CDR3 DNA follows: TGTGCCAGTAGTACTGCAAACCAAGAGACCCAGTACTTC.

The chain carries TRBV6-6 and TRBJ2-7, with a weak D call TRBD1 (5 bases). Trimming removed 0 bases at V and 5 bases at J, with 11 bases between. The germline V gene has CDR1 MNHNY and CDR2 SVGAGI (reference sequence). The CDR3 has 14 residues. The CDR3 here is CASSYSPQGNEQYF. The CDR3 coding sequence is TGTGCCAGCAGTTACTCGCCGCAGGGTAACGAGCAGTACTTC.

The chain links TRBV4-1 to TRBJ2-7; 10 bases map to TRBD2. This CDR3 region has 17 residues. In germline, CDR1 is MGHRA, CDR2 YSYEKL. With 1 base clipped from V and 0 bases from J, the junction kept 6 bases outside the gene matches. The CDR3 is CASSQGASGSLSYEQYF. The CDR3 DNA follows: TGCGCCAGCAGCCAAGGCGCTAGCGGGAGTCTCTCCTACGAGCAGTACTTC.

The table lists this clone with a few counts. The chain employs TRBV29-1 and TRBJ1-2; a weak D match, TRBD1 (5 bases). The CDR3 is made up of 10 amino acids. The germline V gene encodes CDR1 SQVTM and CDR2 ANQGSEA. Trimming took off 7 bases at V and 6 bases at J, with 9 bases between the two ends. The CDR3 region is CSGGDDGYTF. The CDR3 DNA reads as TGCAGCGGTGGGGACGATGGCTACACCTTC.

This sequence joins TRBV5-1 and TRBJ2-5, with unresolved D. Germline V gene sequence: CDR1 SGHRS, CDR2 YFSETQ. CDR3 length equals 13 residues. Trimming pared 2 bases from V and 5 bases from J, leaving 10 bases between. The CDR3 DNA reads as TGCGCCAGCAGCTTTGGTCTAATGGAGACCCAGTACTTC. This encodes CASSFGLMETQYF.

This clone has a single count. V is TRBV10-3 and J is TRBJ1-1; TRBD1 matches at 9 bases. CDR3 size: 18 residues. The ends lost 6 bases at V and 5 bases at J; junction bases unmatched: 19. The germline V gene has CDR1 ENHRY and CDR2 SYGVKD. Here the CDR3 DNA reads TGTGCCATCAGCGTTACCCCTCCCGGACAGGGGCGGGCGACTGAAGCTTTCTTT. Its translation: CAISVTPPGQGRATEAFF.

V usage is TRBV7-2 and J usage is TRBJ2-7; 7 bases match TRBD2. The CDR3 spans 15 residues. Germline V gene sequence: CDR1 SGHTA, CDR2 FQGNSA. With V trimmed by 2 bases and J by 3 bases, 7 bases remained unmatched. This CDR3 is CASSLRPGLDYEQYF. CDR3 sequence (DNA): TGTGCCAGCAGCTTAAGGCCCGGACTAGACTACGAGCAGTACTTC.

V usage is TRBV2 and J usage is TRBJ2-7, with D tentatively TRBD2 (5 bases). The V gene lost 9 bases and the J gene lost 0 bases, with 15 bases spanning the gap. Germline V CDR1 and CDR2: SNHLY, FYNNEI. The CDR3 loop spans 14 amino acids. The CDR3 is CASGAGSLSYEQYF. The CDR3, as DNA: TGTGCCAGTGGTGCGGGCTCCCTCTCCTACGAGCAGTACTTC.

This chain connects TRBV7-2 to TRBJ2-7; D not certain. V lost 1 base and J 3 bases, leaving 13 bases between the germline ends. This CDR3 comprises 15 residues. Per germline, CDR1 SGHTA and CDR2 FQGNSA. The CDR3 DNA reads TGTGCCAGCAGCTTAGGGGCCCAGCCTCTCTACGAGCAGTACTTC. This sequence encodes CASSLGAQPLYEQYF.

This chain uses TRBV9 with TRBJ1-2, with 10 bases fitting TRBD1. The CDR3 loop spans 15 amino acids. V gave up 3 bases and J gave up 4 bases; unmatched junction bases: 6. Germline V gene sequence: CDR1 SGDLS, CDR2 YYNGEE. CDR3 nucleotides: TGTGCCAGCAGCGGACGACAGGGGGCCGGCTATGGCTACACCTTC. It encodes CASSGRQGAGYGYTF. The full variable domain, completed using reference TRBV9 and TRBJ1-2, is DSGVTQTPKHLITATGQRVTLRCSPRSGDLSVYWYQQSLDQGLQFLIQYYNGEERAKGNILERFSAQQFPDLHSELNLSSLELGDSALYFCASSGRQGAGYGYTFGSGTRLTVV.